This is a list of T cell receptor beta chains from one sample in a study of a mutant IDH1 vaccine in newly diagnosed glioma. These receptors are not linked to any known antigen. TCRdb keeps only in-frame clones here, not all; method: immunoSEQ multiplex PCR. Of just over 80,000 clones in the sample, around 85% are singletons; the top ten hold 2% to 2.5%. Material: PBMCs, obtained from a glioma patient whose treatment included an IDH1 peptide vaccine. The origin of the receptors is a man between 25 and 39 years old with glioma. Some clones in this sample may be carry-over from other donors' samples. The CDR3 runs from the conserved cysteine through the conserved F or W. Each record gives: CDR3 DNA, CDR3 protein, J gene, clone size, V gene, D gene. The D gene is left open where the match is weak. Only some rows state a clone size, as once, few, many or a class for expanded clones.

TGTGCCAGCACCATAGGACAGAACTATGGCTACACCTTC	CASTIGQNYGYTF	TRBJ1-2	NA	TRBV5-4	NA
TGTGCCAGTAGTATAAGCGGAGGGGAGCAGTTCTTC	CASSISGGEQFF	TRBJ2-1	once	TRBV19	NA
TGTGCCAGCAGTACGACGGCGGACAGGGATCGGAATCAGCCCCAGCATTTT	CASSTTADRDRNQPQHF	TRBJ1-5	once	TRBV27	TRBD1
TGTGCCAGCTCCCCCCAGGTCGTTACCGGCAATCAGCCCCAGCATTTT	CASSPQVVTGNQPQHF	TRBJ1-5	NA	TRBV18	NA
TGTGCCAGCAGTTACTCCGAGGGGGACGAGCAGTACTTC	CASSYSEGDEQYF	TRBJ2-7	NA	TRBV6-5	NA
TGTGCCACCAGCAGAGATATCGCTAACTATGGCTACACCTTC	CATSRDIANYGYTF	TRBJ1-2	NA	TRBV15	NA
TGTGCCAGCAGCTTCGGGCGAAGCTCCTACGAGCAGTACTTC	CASSFGRSSYEQYF	TRBJ2-7	NA	TRBV11-2	NA
TGTGCCAGCAGTGACTCTAGCGGGGGGGCCACAGATACGCAGTATTTT	CASSDSSGGATDTQYF	TRBJ2-3	NA	TRBV6-4	TRBD2
TGTGCCAGTAGGCAGACAGGGCACATACTTTACAATGAGCAGTTCTTC	CASRQTGHILYNEQFF	TRBJ2-1	once	TRBV19	TRBD1
TGTGCCTGGGACAGGGGATCTAGCACAGATACGCAGTATTTT	CAWDRGSSTDTQYF	TRBJ2-3	NA	TRBV30	TRBD1
TGTGCCAGCAGCTTATTGGCGGTTGGCGGAAACACCATATATTTT	CASSLLAVGGNTIYF	TRBJ1-3	NA	TRBV7-9	NA
TGTGCCAGCAGCTCTAACAGGGGGGCCCAGTACTTC	CASSSNRGAQYF	TRBJ2-5	NA	TRBV11-3	TRBD1
TGTGCCAGCAGCTTGGGGGGCTTAGACGAGCAGTACTTC	CASSLGGLDEQYF	TRBJ2-7	NA	TRBV7-2	NA
TGTGCCAGCAGCCAAGAAGCAGGGGCGGAAGGAAACACCATATATTTT	CASSQEAGAEGNTIYF	TRBJ1-3	NA	TRBV4-2	NA
TGTGCCAGCAGTCAGCAGGGCGCAGATACGCAGTATTTT	CASSQQGADTQYF	TRBJ2-3	NA	TRBV27	NA
TGTGCCAGCAGTTTCAACAGGCTTATCTCCTACGAGCAGTACTTC	CASSFNRLISYEQYF	TRBJ2-7	NA	TRBV2	NA
TGTGCCTGGAGTATCCGGGTCGAGCAGTACTTC	CAWSIRVEQYF	TRBJ2-7	NA	TRBV30	NA
TGTGCCAGTATGGAGATAGCGGGGCCTACGCAGTATTTT	CASMEIAGPTQYF	TRBJ2-3	NA	TRBV19	TRBD2
TGCGCCAGCGCCCGGGACTTGTCCTACGAGCAGTACTTC	CASARDLSYEQYF	TRBJ2-7	few	TRBV10-2	NA
TGCGCCAGCAGCGACGGGGAGCCCCTCTACGAGCAGTACTTC	CASSDGEPLYEQYF	TRBJ2-7	NA	TRBV5-1	NA
TGTGCCAGCAGCACCCGGGCAACCCAAGAGACCCAGTACTTC	CASSTRATQETQYF	TRBJ2-5	NA	TRBV5-4	NA
TGTGCCAGCAGTTTCGCCCCTTATAATTCACCCCTCCACTTT	CASSFAPYNSPLHF	TRBJ1-6	NA	TRBV28	NA
TGTGCCAGCAGCTCCCGGGACAGGGGGCGTTGGGGCACTGAAGCTTTCTTT	CASSSRDRGRWGTEAFF	TRBJ1-1	NA	TRBV7-9	TRBD1
TGTGCCAGCAGCACCCCCGGGGTTTACAATGAGCAGTTCTTC	CASSTPGVYNEQFF	TRBJ2-1	NA	TRBV7-3	NA
TGTGCCAGCAGCGTAGAATCTTGGGGGTCCGCTGGACTCACCTTC	CASSVESWGSAGLTF	TRBJ1-2	NA	TRBV9	NA
TGTGCCAGCAGCCGATTGGTCGAGAGTAGCGAGCAGTACTTC	CASSRLVESSEQYF	TRBJ2-7	NA	TRBV27	NA
TGTGCCAGCAGCAGGACTAGCGGGAACAATGAGCAGTTCTTC	CASSRTSGNNEQFF	TRBJ2-1	NA	TRBV5-4	TRBD2
TGTGCCAGCGGCCCAGGGGGTTACGAGCAGTACTTC	CASGPGGYEQYF	TRBJ2-7	NA	TRBV27	TRBD1
TGTGCCAGCGGAATGGGACGGGGGGCGGACTATGGCTACACCTTC	CASGMGRGADYGYTF	TRBJ1-2	NA	TRBV28	NA
TGCGCCAGCAGTCAGGATTTTGGACAGGGAACGTCGGTAGCTGGAAACACCATATATTTT	CASSQDFGQGTSVAGNTIYF	TRBJ1-3	NA	TRBV23-1	TRBD1
TGTGCCAGCAGCGTTCTCCGGGCCGGGGACACTGAAGCTTTCTTT	CASSVLRAGDTEAFF	TRBJ1-1	NA	TRBV9	NA
TGTGCCAGCAGTTTTATCGGGGGAGAGCAGTTCTTC	CASSFIGGEQFF	TRBJ2-1	NA	TRBV2	NA
TGTGCCAGCAGCTTAACAGGGAGGAACCAAGAGACCCAGTACTTC	CASSLTGRNQETQYF	TRBJ2-5	once	TRBV5-4	NA
TGTGCCAGCAGCTTAGAGCGGGGAGAGGGAAAAGAGCAGTACTTC	CASSLERGEGKEQYF	TRBJ2-7	NA	TRBV11-2	NA
TGTGCCATCAGTGAGTCAGGGGGGGAAGAGACCCAGTACTTC	CAISESGGEETQYF	TRBJ2-5	NA	TRBV10-3	NA
TGTGCCAGCAGCTCCCGAACTCCCACTGAAGCTTTCTTT	CASSSRTPTEAFF	TRBJ1-1	NA	TRBV7-6	NA
TGTGCCAGCAGTTTAGTTGCAGGGCCCTTTATGAACACTGAAGCTTTCTTT	CASSLVAGPFMNTEAFF	TRBJ1-1	NA	TRBV28	NA
TGCGCCAGCAGCCAAGGTCACCGGGGGGCCTACGAGCAGTACTTC	CASSQGHRGAYEQYF	TRBJ2-7	NA	TRBV4-3	TRBD2
TGTGCCACCAGAGACTCCCTCAACGAGCAGTACTTC	CATRDSLNEQYF	TRBJ2-7	NA	TRBV6-5	NA
TGTGCCAGCAGCTTAGTGCTAGCGGGAGGGCCAGTCCGCGTCAATGAGCAGTTCTTC	CASSLVLAGGPVRVNEQFF	TRBJ2-1	NA	TRBV7-8	TRBD2
TGTGCCAGCAGCGCAGGACAGAGAAACTACGAGCAGTACTTC	CASSAGQRNYEQYF	TRBJ2-7	NA	TRBV5-4	NA
TGTGCCAGTAGTATAAACAGGGGTAACTATGGCTACACCTTC	CASSINRGNYGYTF	TRBJ1-2	few	TRBV19	TRBD1
TGTGCCAGCAGCCAAGAAGCGGCAGGGCGGGACGGCTACACCTTC	CASSQEAAGRDGYTF	TRBJ1-2	NA	TRBV4-2	NA
TGTGCCAGCTCTTCGACAGGGGTTGTGGAGCAGTACTTC	CASSSTGVVEQYF	TRBJ2-7	few	TRBV2	TRBD1
TGTGCCAGCAGCTTGTACAGGGACTCCTACGAGCAGTACTTC	CASSLYRDSYEQYF	TRBJ2-7	NA	TRBV5-1	NA